This TCR beta chain is from a study of T cell repertoires in cytomegalovirus infection. Study summary: Public TCR beta signatures indicated both CMV infection and matching HLA type. Whole-study results and caveats: HLA-C-restricted CMV-specific TCR beta clonotypes prevailed in the ex vivo response. Using cumulative public TCR beta family frequency, the authors identified those who carried CMV together with the relevant HLA.

V lost 5 bases, J lost 4 bases, and 12 bases lay in between. Germline CDR1 SQVTM, CDR2 ANQGSEA. This CDR3 is 12 amino acids long. This clonotype was counted ten times or more. Its antigen remains unknown. A single record per CDR3 protein comes from TCRdb applying MiXCR to the reads. The sample has 110,000 to 150,000 distinct CDR3 sequences; under 8.5% are singletons. This clonotype was obtained from a human donor in good health (CMV status not recorded). Some clones in this sample may be carry-over from other donors' samples. The sequencing input was PBMCs. This chain joins TRBV29-1 and TRBJ2-7, with D perhaps matching TRBD2 (6 bases). As DNA, the CDR3 is TGCAGCGTTTCCCCGGCGGGGTACGAGCAGTACTTC. This encodes CSVSPAGYEQYF.